Reported below is one TCR beta chain. Its specificity is unknown. The sample comes from a study of memory CD4+ T cells and cytomegalovirus serostatus. Study-wide results and caveats: Median bootstrapped AUC for CMV status was about 0.96 originally, about 0.9 US-trained.

Measured with immunoSEQ multiplex PCR; TCRdb has only the in-frame clones, and not every one. The sample lists over 45,000 clones, roughly 84% occurring once. The sort gate was single viable CD3+CD4+CD8-CD45RO+ cells for memory CD4+ T cells. This TCR derives from an adult in good health and CMV-seronegative. Some clones in this sample may be carry-over from other donors' samples. Source material: memory CD4+ T cells from blood.

For the CDR3, the DNA is TGTGCCAGCGTCTCCACTGTCGGCCTTTACCCATTGGAGACCCAGTACTTC. The encoded protein is CASVSTVGLYPLETQYF. V usage is TRBV2 and J usage is TRBJ2-5; D unclear. Trimming removed 8 bases at V and 5 bases at J, with 27 bases between. The CDR3 loop spans 17 amino acids. Germline V lookup: CDR1 SNHLY, CDR2 FYNNEI.